This T cell receptor beta chain is drawn from a study of cytomegalovirus exposure and HLA in healthy donors. Study outcomes and limitations: In a later analysis, first-cohort TCR clusters were found to tend to co-occur in the 120 or so validation repertoires. Most TCR sequences proved rare, with some public TCRs found in many donors.

The donors were part of the validation cohort, which consisted of roughly 110 subjects and was separate from the first cohort of 666 subjects. A word on this clone: Its antigen is still unknown.

Using immunoSEQ multiplex PCR, the repertoire was profiled, and TCRdb retains in-frame clones only, with some absent. Found here are 250,000 to 400,000 clones, approximately 86% of them singletons; the top ten hold approximately 0.95%. The germline CDR1 and CDR2 sequences are MNHNY and SVGAGI (reference sequence). Trimming pared 3 bases from V and 3 bases from J, leaving 11 bases between. The CDR3 sequence is 14 residues long. This clonotype originated in a man younger than 40 in good health and CMV-seronegative. The chain has TRBV6-6 and TRBJ1-1; D might be TRBD1 (6 bases). Sample: PBMCs. CDR3: CASSYGGLDTEAFF. In DNA, the CDR3 is TGTGCCAGCAGTTATGGGGGCCTGGACACTGAAGCTTTCTTT.